This T cell receptor (beta chain) is drawn from a study of blood T cells in healthy people across ages. Next came a second PCR, run for about 6 to 11 cycles, which used a sample-barcoded 5' primer along with a J-beta primer mix. MiXCR was run by TCRdb on the 5' RACE reads, yielding one entry per CDR3 protein. Seen here are about 720,000 distinct CDR3 sequences, roughly 25% observed once, and the top ten hold approximately 3.7%. V gave up 5 bases and J gave up 5 bases, with 6 bases separating them. Germline CDR1 is SQVTM and CDR2 is ANQGSEA. There are 10 residues in the CDR3. This clonotype was observed a few times. These data are also associated with another study on T cells of mothers and their children.

The source material was blood. The V and J genes are TRBV29-1 and TRBJ1-1; D call uncertain. This sequence was found in a boy between 10 and 17 years old in good health. CDR3 amino acids: CSVWRTEAFF. For the CDR3, the DNA is TGCAGCGTTTGGAGGACTGAAGCTTTCTTT.